The 15 T cell receptor beta chains below all came from one sample that was sequenced in a study of T-cell memory formation after mild COVID-19. Using its own MiXCR run on the 5' RACE reads, TCRdb lists one record per CDR3 protein. The sample has about 400,000 distinct CDR3 sequences, around a quarter seen once. The sample consisted of PBMCs or a T cell subset sorted from them (not recorded which). These receptor sequences come from an adult woman who had mild COVID-19 (a few samples of this study predate the infection). Cell type and time point are not known.

The chain uses TRBV6-5 and TRBJ2-7, with D possibly matching TRBD2 (5 bases). V was cut by 2 bases and J by 3 bases, with 11 bases left in between. Germline CDR1 is MNHEY and CDR2 is SVGAGI. This CDR3 comprises 14 residues. Here the CDR3 DNA reads TGTGCCAGCAGTTACGGGCGACGGGACTACGAGCAGTACTTC. As protein: CASSYGRRDYEQYF.

This chain uses TRBV6-5 with TRBJ1-6; D gene uncertain. This CDR3 has 14 residues. The V end was cut by 0 bases, the J end by 7 bases, with 7 bases between. Germline loops: CDR1 MNHEY, CDR2 SVGAGI. The CDR3 is CASSYSKWNSPLHF. The CDR3 DNA is TGTGCCAGCAGTTACTCGAAATGGAATTCACCCCTCCACTTT.

This clonotype was seen a few times. As DNA, the CDR3 is TGTGCCTGGAGTGAGAACAGGAGATGGACCCAGTACTTC. Amino acid sequence: CAWSENRRWTQYF. The gene calls are TRBV30 and TRBJ2-5; D is perhaps TRBD1 (5 bases). The CDR3 loop spans 13 amino acids. Per the germline V gene, CDR1 is GTSNPN and CDR2 is SVGIG (reference sequence). The germline V and J ends were trimmed by 1 base and 7 bases, with 13 bases remaining between them.

The DNA of the CDR3 is TGCGCCAGCAGCACCCAGACAGGGGCACCCTACGAGCAGTACTTC. Its translation: CASSTQTGAPYEQYF. V gene TRBV5-1 combines with J gene TRBJ2-7, with 8 bases that match TRBD1. Germline assignment: CDR1 SGHRS and CDR2 YFSETQ. The J segment lost 2 bases and the V segment lost 4 bases, leaving 8 bases of the junction unmatched. The CDR3 extends over 15 amino acids.

This clonotype was observed a few times. This chain uses TRBV29-1 with TRBJ1-1; weak D call: TRBD1 (6 bases). Germline V gene sequence: CDR1 SQVTM, CDR2 ANQGSEA. The CDR3 has 13 amino acids. Trimming shortened V by 2 bases and J by 11 bases, and 18 bases separated the two germline ends. The DNA for the CDR3 is TGCAGCGTTGAAATCCCCACACAGGGAGTGGCTTTCTTT. This gives the protein CSVEIPTQGVAFF. Together with reference TRBV29-1 and TRBJ1-1, the CDR3 gives the full variable domain: SAVISQKPSRDICQRGTSLTIQCQVDSQVTMMFWYRQQPGQSLTLIATANQGSEATYESGFVIDKFPISRPNLTFSTLTVSNMSPEDSSIYLCSVEIPTQGVAFFGQGTRLTVV.

This clonotype occurred a few times. The V gene is TRBV4-3, the J gene TRBJ2-7; no definite D call. The CDR3 spans 13 residues. The V end lost 0 bases, the J end lost 3 bases, and 6 bases lay between the germline ends. Germline CDR1 LGHNA, CDR2 YSLEER. CDR3 DNA: TGCGCCAGCAGCCAAGATAGGAGCTACGAGCAGTACTTC. As protein: CASSQDRSYEQYF.

This clonotype has a handful of counts. The chain combines TRBV7-6 with TRBJ2-1; tentatively, D is TRBD1 (6 bases). V lost 3 bases and J lost 5, with 11 bases in between. Germline CDR1 reads SGHVS; CDR2 reads FNYEAQ. The CDR3 length is 14 residues. Here the CDR3 reads CASSFRDIDNEQFF. The CDR3 DNA is TGTGCCAGCAGCTTCCGGGACATCGACAATGAGCAGTTCTTC.

This clonotype was observed a few times. This chain uses TRBV12-3 or TRBV12-4 with TRBJ1-6, with D maybe TRBD1 (6 bases). The CDR3 is 14 amino acids. The V and J ends lost 1 base and 9 bases respectively, with 10 bases between them. CDR3 sequence (DNA): TGTGCCAGCAGTTTAGAGTCAGGGGTTTCACCCCTCCACTTT. Its protein product is CASSLESGVSPLHF.

The chain couples TRBV7-6 to TRBJ2-2, with TRBD1 as a possible D gene (5 bases). CDR3 length equals 18 residues. CDR1 and CDR2 (germline): SGHVS, FNYEAQ. Trimming left V 2 bases short and J 6 bases short, with 22 bases between. CDR3 protein: CASSLYAKIQVSPGELFF. The CDR3 bases are TGTGCCAGCAGCTTATACGCAAAAATACAGGTTTCGCCCGGGGAGCTGTTTTTT.

This clonotype has more than one count but fewer than ten. The chain has TRBV27 and TRBJ1-1; no clear D. The CDR3 runs to 12 residues. The V gene's germline CDR1 is MNHEY and CDR2 SMNVEV (reference sequence). The V and J ends lost 5 bases and 0 bases respectively, with 4 bases between them. The CDR3 spells CASSRVNTEAFF. The CDR3 region has the DNA TGTGCCAGCAGTCGGGTGAACACTGAAGCTTTCTTT.

The V and J genes are TRBV5-1 and TRBJ2-1, with 7 positions matching TRBD1. Germline V gene data show CDR1 as SGHRS and CDR2 as YFSETQ. This CDR3 spans 14 amino acids. The J segment lost 5 bases and the V segment lost 2 bases, leaving 4 bases of the junction unmatched. The CDR3 is CASSFGDSNNEQFF. DNA of the CDR3: TGCGCCAGCAGCTTTGGGGACAGTAACAATGAGCAGTTCTTC. Looking up the rest from reference TRBV5-1 and TRBJ2-1 gives the full variable domain: KAGVTQTPRYLIKTRGQQVTLSCSPISGHRSVSWYQQTPGQGLQFLFEYFSETQRNKGNFPGRFSGRQFSNSRSEMNVSTLELGDSALYLCASSFGDSNNEQFFGPGTRLTVL.

The chain couples TRBV12-3 or TRBV12-4 to TRBJ1-3; D not resolved. Trimming removed 6 bases from V and 0 bases from J, with 9 bases in between. The CDR3 is made up of 14 amino acids. This chain's CDR3 is CASRAEFSGNTIYF. The DNA of the CDR3 is TGTGCCAGCAGGGCAGAATTCTCTGGAAACACCATATATTTT.

The V gene is TRBV30, the J gene TRBJ2-5; tentatively, D is TRBD1 (5 bases). The V end was cut by 5 bases, the J end by 8 bases, with 12 bases between. Germline V gives CDR1 GTSNPN, CDR2 SVGIG (reference sequence). The CDR3 has 11 residues. The CDR3 nucleotides read TGTGCCTGGGGGGCAACCACAACCCAGTACTTC. Protein sequence: CAWGATTTQYF.

The gene calls are TRBV19 and TRBJ1-2; D is unresolved. Per the germline V gene, CDR1 is LNHDA and CDR2 is SQIVND (reference sequence). This CDR3 contains 13 residues. Deletions cut 3 bases from V and 3 bases from J, with 8 bases between. The DNA for the CDR3 is TGTGCCAGTAGTATCCTGAGAGACTATGGCTACACCTTC. It specifies CASSILRDYGYTF. Complete variable domain (other parts from reference TRBV19 and TRBJ1-2): DGGITQSPKYLFRKEGQNVTLSCEQNLNHDAMYWYRQDPGQGLRLIYYSQIVNDFQKGDIAEGYSVSREKKESFPLTVTSAQKNPTAFYLCASSILRDYGYTFGSGTRLTVV.

The table lists this clonotype with a few counts. The rearrangement uses TRBV27 and TRBJ2-3; D not resolved. V was pared by 3 bases and J by 2 bases, with 12 bases between. The CDR3 is 15 residues long. Germline V gene lookup returns CDR1 MNHEY and CDR2 SMNVEV (reference sequence). DNA of the CDR3: TGTGCCAGCAGTTTGAGCCTGGGGATCACAGATACGCAGTATTTT. It translates to CASSLSLGITDTQYF.